These 20 T cell receptor beta chains originate from one sample sequenced in a study of Ad26.COV2.S vaccination and SARS-CoV-2 variants. As to treatment: around 19 received Ad26.COV2.S at low or high dose, single or two shots; 5 received placebo; per-sample allocation not given. After the first vaccine or placebo injection, samples were drawn on day 63. Generated by immunoSEQ multiplex PCR, the TCRdb table keeps only in-frame clones and is missing some. The sample consists of approximately 350,000 clones, 83% of them appearing once. The input for sequencing was peripheral blood, taken in a trial of Ad26.COV2.S vaccine versus placebo. The receptors here all came from a person between 18 and 59 years old who received the Ad26.COV2.S COVID-19 vaccine or a placebo.

The V and J genes are TRBV5-6 and TRBJ1-1, with 7 bases identical to TRBD1. Trimming at V came to 0 bases and at J to 11 bases, leaving 13 bases not matched to a gene. Germline-derived CDR1 and CDR2 are SGHDT and YYEEEE. This CDR3 spans 15 amino acids. The CDR3 DNA reads as TGTGCCAGCAGCTTGGGATCGACAGGGATTGGGGGGGCTTTCTTT. Translated, it gives CASSLGSTGIGGAFF.

The gene calls are TRBV4-1 and TRBJ2-7, with D possibly TRBD2 on 5 matching bases. The V end was cut by 4 bases, the J end by 0 bases, with 13 bases between. Germline V gene lookup returns CDR1 MGHRA and CDR2 YSYEKL. The CDR3 is 15 amino acids. The CDR3 sequence: CASSLLALSSYEQYF. CDR3 coding DNA: TGCGCCAGCAGCCTCTTAGCGTTAAGCTCCTACGAGCAGTACTTC.

The CDR3 DNA reads as TGTGCCAGCACTTTTAGGGAGGGGAACACTGAAGCTTTCTTT. Its translation is CASTFREGNTEAFF. The rearrangement links TRBV6-1 to TRBJ1-1; D not resolved. Trimming cost V 7 bases and J 1 base, with 13 bases left between them. CDR1 MNHNS and CDR2 SASEGT come from the germline V gene. The CDR3 loop spans 14 amino acids.

The chain recombines TRBV5-1 with TRBJ2-4; 10 bases agree with TRBD2. The CDR3 runs 18 residues. The V segment lost 1 base and the J segment 0 bases; nucleotides outside the gene matches: 7. Germline V gives CDR1 SGHRS, CDR2 YFSETQ. As DNA, the CDR3 is TGCGCCAGCAGCTTGACACTAGCGGGACCTCTAGCCAAAAACATTCAGTACTTC. Its translation: CASSLTLAGPLAKNIQYF.

J is TRBJ2-7 and V is TRBV6-2 or TRBV6-3, with D unresolved. Trimming left V 0 bases short and J 5 bases short, with 5 bases between. Germline V gives CDR1 MNHEY, CDR2 SVGEGT. CDR3 length equals 12 residues. The CDR3, as DNA: TGTGCCAGCAGTTACTCTATCCACGAGCAGTACTTC. Protein product: CASSYSIHEQYF.

This rearrangement joins TRBV5-1 to TRBJ2-7; D perhaps matches TRBD2 (7 bases). Per the germline V gene, CDR1 is SGHRS and CDR2 is YFSETQ. The V and J ends lost 2 bases and 5 bases respectively, with 11 bases between them. The CDR3 totals 13 residues. CDR3 bases: TGCGCCAGCAGCTTAAGAGGGGGGGACGAGCAGTACTTC. Translated: CASSLRGGDEQYF.

CDR3 nucleotide sequence: TGTGCCAGTAGTATACTAGCGGGGATCCGGTTCTTC. As protein: CASSILAGIRFF. The J gene is TRBJ2-1, the V gene TRBV19; 9 bases fit TRBD2. With V trimmed by 2 bases and J by 15 bases, 5 bases remained unmatched. Germline values: CDR1 LNHDA, CDR2 SQIVND (reference sequence). The CDR3 has 12 residues.

The chain couples TRBV19 to TRBJ1-4; 9 nucleotides agree with TRBD1. The V and J ends lost 4 bases and 3 bases, in that order; junction bases with no gene match: 9. The CDR3 runs to 17 residues. Germline CDR1 LNHDA, CDR2 SQIVND (reference sequence). The CDR3: CASSTNRGRVSNEKLFF. DNA of the CDR3: TGTGCCAGTAGTACAAACAGGGGGCGCGTATCTAATGAAAAACTGTTTTTT.

This chain connects TRBV20-1 to TRBJ1-4; no definite D call. The CDR3 sequence is 13 residues long. The V gene's germline CDR1 is DFQATT and CDR2 SNEGSKA (reference sequence). Trimming removed 3 bases from V and 8 bases from J, with 13 bases in between. This CDR3 reads CSASRGRQEKLFF. For the CDR3, the DNA is TGCAGTGCTAGTCGCGGGAGGCAGGAAAAACTGTTTTTT.

This sequence joins TRBV27 and TRBJ2-7; 9 bases match TRBD1. This CDR3 is 13 amino acids long. CDR1 and CDR2 from the germline V gene are MNHEY and SMNVEV (reference sequence). Trimming took 4 bases from V and 5 from J; bases not matched to a gene: 3. The CDR3 region is CASSWTGAHEQYF. Written as DNA, the CDR3 is TGTGCCAGCAGTTGGACAGGGGCCCACGAGCAGTACTTC.

V gene TRBV9 combines with J gene TRBJ2-5; 9 bases fit TRBD2. CDR3 length: 15 residues. J lost 2 bases, V lost 6 bases, and 8 bases had no gene match. Germline V gives CDR1 SGDLS, CDR2 YYNGEE. The CDR3 reads CASTASGGPQETQYF. The DNA for the CDR3 is TGTGCCAGCACTGCAAGCGGGGGGCCTCAAGAGACCCAGTACTTC.

V usage is TRBV7-9 and J usage is TRBJ2-1; D remains ambiguous. Trimming left V 2 bases short and J 10 bases short, with 15 bases between. The CDR3 contains 14 residues. The germline CDR1 and CDR2 sequences are SEHNR and FQNEAQ (reference sequence). As DNA, the CDR3 is TGTGCCAGCAGCTTACTGGCGGCCCACCTAGAGCAGTTCTTC. Amino acid sequence: CASSLLAAHLEQFF.

V gene TRBV6-5 combines with J gene TRBJ2-1; D is perhaps TRBD2 (5 bases). The V gene's germline CDR1 is MNHEY and CDR2 SVGAGI. This CDR3 contains 13 residues. Trimming pared 6 bases from V and 4 bases from J, leaving 10 bases between. CDR3 in DNA: TGTGCCAGCAGCCTTCAGCGGTACAATGAGCAGTTCTTC. Residues: CASSLQRYNEQFF.

V and J are TRBV2 and TRBJ1-2; tentatively, D is TRBD1 (6 bases). The CDR3 loop spans 14 amino acids. In germline, CDR1 is SNHLY, CDR2 FYNNEI. Trimming cost V 7 bases and J 4 bases, with 16 bases left between them. CDR3 protein: CASIGTLGVYGYTF. The CDR3, as DNA: TGTGCCAGCATCGGGACACTTGGGGTCTATGGCTACACCTTC. Full variable domain (rest looked up from reference TRBV2 and TRBJ1-2): EPEVTQTPSHQVTQMGQEVILRCVPISNHLYFYWYRQILGQKVEFLVSFYNNEISEKSEIFDDQFSVERPDGSNFTLKIRSTKLEDSAMYFCASIGTLGVYGYTFGSGTRLTVV.

The chain uses TRBV6-5 and TRBJ1-1; D is undetermined. V shed 6 bases and J shed 5 bases, with 10 bases lying between them. Looked up from germline, CDR1 is MNHEY and CDR2 is SVGAGI. This CDR3 contains 12 residues. CDR3 sequence (DNA): TGTGCCAGCAGCGACGGAGGGACTGAAGCTTTCTTT. Translated, it gives CASSDGGTEAFF.

This sequence joins TRBV7-9 and TRBJ2-3; TRBD2 aligns across 11 bases. The CDR3 loop spans 18 amino acids. V gave up 3 bases and J gave up 6 bases; unmatched junction bases: 14. In germline, CDR1 is SEHNR, CDR2 FQNEAQ (reference sequence). CDR3 nucleotide sequence: TGTGCCAGCAGCTTGATTAGCGGGAGGGCCGGATCAGCTGATACGCAGTATTTT. This sequence encodes CASSLISGRAGSADTQYF. Filled out from reference TRBV7-9 and TRBJ2-3, the complete variable domain reads DTGVSQNPRHKITKRGQNVTFRCDPISEHNRLYWYRQTLGQGPEFLTYFQNEAQLEKSRLLSDRFSAERPKGSFSTLEIQRTEQGDSAMYLCASSLISGRAGSADTQYFGPGTRLTVL.

The V and J genes are TRBV29-1 and TRBJ2-5; TRBD1 or TRBD2 may be the D gene (6 bases each). V was shortened by 6 bases and J by 2 bases, with 10 bases between the two germline ends. The CDR3 length is 12 residues. Looked up from germline, CDR1 is SQVTM and CDR2 is ANQGSEA. The CDR3 protein is CSVDSGQETQYF. CDR3 in DNA: TGCAGCGTGGACAGCGGGCAAGAGACCCAGTACTTC.

The chain couples TRBV27 to TRBJ2-1; D is unresolved. The V end lost 2 bases, the J end lost 14 bases, and 13 bases lay between the germline ends. The CDR3 is made up of 12 amino acids. CDR1 is MNHEY and CDR2 is SMNVEV in the germline V gene (reference sequence). The CDR3 DNA follows: TGTGCCAGCAGTTTAGGACCCATAGAGAAGTTCTTC. This codes for CASSLGPIEKFF.

The gene calls are TRBV2 and TRBJ2-7; no definite D call. With 2 bases removed from V and 7 bases from J, the gap between germline ends came to 12 bases. The CDR3 sequence is 13 residues long. Germline CDR1 SNHLY, CDR2 FYNNEI. CDR3 loop: CASSEIVGLEQYF. In DNA form, the CDR3 reads TGTGCCAGCAGTGAAATCGTGGGTCTGGAGCAGTACTTC.

The V call is TRBV5-6, the J call TRBJ2-3; no clear D gene. The germline V and J ends were trimmed by 5 bases and 0 bases, with 10 bases remaining between them. The CDR3 is 14 amino acids. Germline loops: CDR1 SGHDT, CDR2 YYEEEE. In DNA form, the CDR3 reads TGTGCCAGCAGTTGGGCGGAGAGCACAGATACGCAGTATTTT. Translation gives CASSWAESTDTQYF.